What follows are 5 T cell receptor beta chains derived from one specimen sequenced in a study of blood T cell repertoires in COVID-19. The repertoire was sequenced with immunoSEQ multiplex PCR; TCRdb's copy has only in-frame clones and lacks some. The table has about 370,000 clones, over 85% seen once. The sample taken for sequencing was PBMCs or T cells enriched from blood (not recorded which). The receptors were gathered from a woman aged 25 to 39 who had recovered from COVID-19.

The chain links TRBV18 to TRBJ2-3; 9 bases line up with TRBD2. Germline CDR1 reads KGHSH; CDR2 reads LQKENI. V shed 1 base, J shed 2 bases, and the junction held 10 bases outside the gene matches. The CDR3 is made up of 18 amino acids. DNA of the CDR3: TGTGCCAGCTCACCACAATACCCGACTAGCGGAACCACAGATACGCAGTATTTT. It is translated as CASSPQYPTSGTTDTQYF. The whole variable domain, filled in from reference TRBV18 and TRBJ2-3, reads NAGVMQNPRHLVRRRGQEARLRCSPMKGHSHVYWYRQLPEEGLKFMVYLQKENIIDESGMPKERFSAEFPKEGPSILRIQQVVRGDSAAYFCASSPQYPTSGTTDTQYFGPGTRLTVL.

Comments on this clone: The identical CDR3 is also encoded by other nucleotide sequences in the sample. The rearrangement links TRBV19 to TRBJ1-1, with D hard to call. V was pared by 5 bases and J by 2 bases, with 9 bases between. Germline CDR1 reads LNHDA; CDR2 reads SQIVND (reference sequence). This CDR3 has 13 amino acids. In DNA, the CDR3 is TGTGCCAGTAGTTTGTCTCTAAACACTGAAGCTTTCTTT. Protein sequence: CASSLSLNTEAFF.

The V gene is TRBV6-1, the J gene TRBJ1-6; D is possibly TRBD1 (6 bases). V was trimmed by 4 bases and J by 0 bases, leaving 16 bases between them. This CDR3 is built from 18 residues. Germline V gene sequence: CDR1 MNHNS, CDR2 SASEGT. The CDR3 sequence is CASSAAGTPSSYNSPLHF. CDR3 nucleotide sequence: TGTGCCAGCAGTGCGGCCGGGACACCGAGCTCCTATAATTCACCCCTCCACTTT.

This chain joins TRBV5-4 and TRBJ1-6; no clear D. Germline V lookup: CDR1 SGHNT, CDR2 YYREEE (reference sequence). This CDR3 region has 13 residues. The V and J ends lost 0 bases and 7 bases respectively, with 5 bases between them. The CDR3 is CASSLDQNSPLHF. CDR3 bases: TGTGCCAGCAGCTTGGATCAGAATTCACCCCTCCACTTT.

The V gene is TRBV18, the J gene TRBJ2-7, with TRBD1 as a possible D gene (5 bases). The CDR3 covers 13 residues. V lost 5 bases and J 2 bases, leaving 10 bases between the germline ends. The V gene's germline CDR1 is KGHSH and CDR2 LQKENI. The CDR3 protein is CASSADRAYEQYF. CDR3 DNA: TGTGCCAGCTCAGCCGACAGAGCCTACGAGCAGTACTTC.